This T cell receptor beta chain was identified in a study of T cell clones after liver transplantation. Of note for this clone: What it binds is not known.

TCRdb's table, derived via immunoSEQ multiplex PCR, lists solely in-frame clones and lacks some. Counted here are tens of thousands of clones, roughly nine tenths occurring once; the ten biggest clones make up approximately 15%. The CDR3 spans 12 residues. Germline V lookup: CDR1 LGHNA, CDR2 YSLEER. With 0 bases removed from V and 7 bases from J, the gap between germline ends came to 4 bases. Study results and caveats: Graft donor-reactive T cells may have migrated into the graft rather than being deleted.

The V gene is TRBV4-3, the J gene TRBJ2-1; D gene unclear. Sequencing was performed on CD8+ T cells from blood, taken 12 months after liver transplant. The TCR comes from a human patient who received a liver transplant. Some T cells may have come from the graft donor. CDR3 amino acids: CASSQDSNEQFF. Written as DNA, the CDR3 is TGCGCCAGCAGCCAAGATTCTAATGAGCAGTTCTTC.